The 10 T cell receptor beta chains reported below all come from one sample, sequenced in a study of regulatory T cells in long-lasting Graves disease. iRepertoire HTBI primers and Arm-PCR of CDR3 regions built TCR beta libraries. One entry per CDR3 protein results from TCRdb running MiXCR on the multiplex PCR reads. The sample contains about 340,000 distinct CDR3 sequences, 15% to 20% of which appear only once. Time point in this sample: persistent/refractory GD, antithyroid drugs over 5 years with positive TRAb. RNA isolated from PBMCs was used to make the TCR library. This specimen consisted of peripheral blood mononuclear cells (PBMCs), obtained when the disease was refractory, from a patient treated with antithyroid drugs. The source is a female donor with Graves disease.

This clonotype was detected many times. The chain employs TRBV6-5 and TRBJ1-2, with D uncertain. Trimming removed 4 bases at V and 2 bases at J, with 11 bases between. This CDR3 comprises 14 residues. Germline V gene lookup returns CDR1 MNHEY and CDR2 SVGAGI. Written as DNA, the CDR3 is TGTGCCAGCAGTTCCGGAGCCACGAACTATGGCTACACCTTC. This gives the protein CASSSGATNYGYTF.

This clonotype was seen at least ten times. The chain recombines TRBV6-1 with TRBJ2-2, with TRBD2 matching 10 bases. Trimming cost V 6 bases and J 5 bases; bases outside gene matches: 9. The CDR3 consists of 16 residues. Germline CDR1 reads MNHNS; CDR2 reads SASEGT. CDR3 protein: CASSSPSGRSTGELFF. CDR3 nucleotide sequence: TGTGCCAGCAGCTCCCCTAGCGGGAGAAGTACCGGGGAGCTGTTTTTT.

This clonotype was recorded at least ten times. In DNA, the CDR3 is TGCAGCGCGACAGGGGTATCTGGCGAGCAGTACTTC. Residues: CSATGVSGEQYF. V usage is TRBV29-1 and J usage is TRBJ2-7; 8 bases align to TRBD1. V dropped 7 bases and J dropped 6; count of bases not matched to a gene: 8. The CDR3 is made up of 12 amino acids. The germline gives CDR1 SQVTM, CDR2 ANQGSEA.

The chain couples TRBV28 to TRBJ2-7, with 8 bases identical to TRBD2. V was pared by 5 bases and J by 4 bases, with 7 bases of the junction left unmatched. Germline V CDR1 and CDR2: MDHEN, SYDVKM. This CDR3 is 14 amino acids long. Here the CDR3 DNA reads TGTGCCAGCAGTATCCAAAGCGGGAGATACGAGCAGTACTTC. This codes for CASSIQSGRYEQYF.

This clonotype was seen only a few times. The genes are TRBV7-9 and TRBJ2-2; 9 bases are a match to TRBD1. V was clipped by 2 bases and J by 1 base; unmatched bases: 14. The V gene's germline CDR1 is SEHNR and CDR2 FQNEAQ (reference sequence). The CDR3 has 20 amino acids. CDR3 DNA sequence: TGTGCCAGCAGCTTACCGGGACAGGGTCGACTCCAACTGAACACCGGGGAGCTGTTTTTT. It yields the protein CASSLPGQGRLQLNTGELFF.

This clonotype appeared a few times. V and J are TRBV11-2 and TRBJ2-7; a weak D match, TRBD2 (5 bases). CDR1 and CDR2 (germline): SGHAT, FQNNGV. Trimming pared 0 bases from V and 1 base from J, leaving 10 bases between. CDR3 length equals 15 residues. In DNA form, the CDR3 reads TGTGCCAGCAGCTTAGATCCCGCGGGTTCCTACGAGCAGTACTTC. Encoded protein: CASSLDPAGSYEQYF.

J is TRBJ2-7 and V is TRBV7-2, with D perhaps being TRBD1 or TRBD2 (6 bases each). CDR1 and CDR2 from the germline V gene are SGHTA and FQGNSA. Trimming cost V 5 bases and J 1 base, with 15 bases left between them. CDR3 size: 15 residues. CDR3 loop: CASSPYGGRSYEQYF. CDR3 bases: TGTGCCAGCAGCCCCTACGGGGGCCGGTCCTACGAGCAGTACTTC.

As to this clonotype: This likely stems from a read error, as it lies one base from a far larger clone. V gene TRBV12-3 or TRBV12-4 combines with J gene TRBJ2-7; the D call may be TRBD1 or TRBD2 (9 bases each). V lost 6 bases and J lost 3, with 27 bases in between. CDR3 length equals 18 residues. CDR3 protein: CASSARQGGISGSYEQYF. The CDR3 nucleotides read TGTGCCAGCAGCGCCAGACAGGGGGGAATTAGCGGGAGCTACGAGCAGTACTTC.

Ten or more counts support this clonotype. V gene TRBV28 combines with J gene TRBJ2-7; D gene uncertain. V lost 6 bases, J lost 3 bases, and 21 bases lay in between. Looked up from germline, CDR1 is MDHEN and CDR2 is SYDVKM. The CDR3 runs to 16 residues. This CDR3 is CASSPTWTERFYEQYF. The CDR3 coding sequence is TGTGCCAGCAGCCCCACCTGGACCGAACGATTCTACGAGCAGTACTTC.

Ten or more counts support this clonotype. V and J are TRBV2 and TRBJ2-7, with D uncertain. V lost 7 bases and J 2 bases, leaving 0 bases between the germline ends. This CDR3 has 9 residues. Germline V CDR1 and CDR2: SNHLY, FYNNEI. CDR3 protein: CASTYEQYF. The DNA for the CDR3 is TGTGCCAGCACCTACGAGCAGTACTTC.